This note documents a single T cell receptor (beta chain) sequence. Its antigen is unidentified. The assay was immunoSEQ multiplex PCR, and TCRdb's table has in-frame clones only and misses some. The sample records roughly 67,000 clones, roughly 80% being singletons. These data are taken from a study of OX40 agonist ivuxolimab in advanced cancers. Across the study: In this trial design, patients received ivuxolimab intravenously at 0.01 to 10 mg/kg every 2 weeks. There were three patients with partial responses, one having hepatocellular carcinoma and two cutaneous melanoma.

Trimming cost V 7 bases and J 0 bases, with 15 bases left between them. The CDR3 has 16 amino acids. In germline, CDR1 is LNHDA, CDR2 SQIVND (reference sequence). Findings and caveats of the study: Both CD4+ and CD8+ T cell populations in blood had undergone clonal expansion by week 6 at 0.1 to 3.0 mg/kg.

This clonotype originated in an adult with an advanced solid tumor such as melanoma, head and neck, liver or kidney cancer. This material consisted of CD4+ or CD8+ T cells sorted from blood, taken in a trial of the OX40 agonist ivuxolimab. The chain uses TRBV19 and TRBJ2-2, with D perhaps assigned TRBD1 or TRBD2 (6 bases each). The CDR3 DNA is TGTGCCAGTACGTCCCTAGGGGGGACGAACACCGGGGAGCTGTTTTTT. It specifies CASTSLGGTNTGELFF.